This T cell receptor (beta chain) was captured by sequencing in a study of control samples from healthy donors and cancer patients. V shed 7 bases, J shed 10 bases, and the junction held 7 bases outside the gene matches. The CDR3 covers 13 residues. Germline assignment: CDR1 SNHLY and CDR2 FYNNEI. This table comes from immunoSEQ multiplex PCR, and its TCRdb copy is limited to in-frame clones, with some not included. The profile shows some 140,000 clones, 88% of them singletons. The sequence was collected from a woman aged 25 to 45 in good health. This chain uses TRBV2 with TRBJ1-6, with 7 bases fitting TRBD1. The sample consisted of blood. The CDR3: CASKAGGGSPLHF. The DNA of the CDR3 is TGTGCCAGCAAAGCAGGGGGGGGATCACCCCTCCACTTT.